Shown below are 26 T cell receptor beta chains from a single sample sequenced in a study of regulatory T cells in long-lasting Graves disease. Specified time point: persistent/refractory GD, antithyroid drugs over 5 years with positive TRAb. RNA extracted from PBMCs served as the sequencing template. Combining iRepertoire HTBI primers with Arm-PCR of CDR3 regions, the authors built TCR beta libraries. TCRdb reprocessed the multiplex PCR reads via MiXCR and lists one record per CDR3 protein. The sample holds 450,000 or so distinct CDR3 sequences, 20% to 25% seen once. The sample consisted of peripheral blood mononuclear cells (PBMCs), taken when the disease was refractory, from a patient treated with antithyroid drugs. Source of these receptors: a female donor with Graves disease.

The chain joins TRBV28 to TRBJ1-2; TRBD1 agrees at 9 bases. The V segment lost 6 bases and the J segment 3 bases; nucleotides outside the gene matches: 11. CDR1 and CDR2 (germline): MDHEN, SYDVKM. The CDR3 totals 16 residues. CDR3 loop: CASRTGQGHGDYGYTF. The CDR3 bases are TGTGCCAGCAGAACCGGACAGGGGCACGGTGACTATGGCTACACCTTC.

This clonotype has at least ten counts. CDR3 nucleotides: TGTGCCAGCAGCCTTAGGGGGTTGGGCGCAGATGAAAAACTGTTTTTT. Protein product: CASSLRGLGADEKLFF. The gene calls are TRBV7-2 and TRBJ1-4, with D possibly matching TRBD1 (6 bases). Trimming shortened V by 5 bases and J by 6 bases, and 19 bases separated the two germline ends. This CDR3 contains 16 residues. Germline-derived CDR1 and CDR2 are SGHTA and FQGNSA.

This clonotype was counted a single time. This chain links TRBV7-2 with TRBJ1-3; the D is unclear. This CDR3 region has 16 residues. Germline V gene data show CDR1 as SGHTA and CDR2 as FQGNSA. V shed 5 bases and J shed 0 bases, with 14 bases lying between them. The CDR3 spells CASSLVGVLSGNTIYF. The CDR3 DNA is TGTGCCAGCAGCCTCGTTGGGGTTCTCTCTGGAAACACCATATATTTT.

In this sample, this clonotype turned up many times. V usage is TRBV2 and J usage is TRBJ2-3, with 8 nucleotides matching TRBD2. Germline V gene sequence: CDR1 SNHLY, CDR2 FYNNEI. Germline trimming cut 2 bases from V and 0 bases from J; bases unmatched to any gene: 4. CDR3 size: 16 residues. The CDR3 DNA is TGTGCCAGCAGTGAACTGCTAGCGGGCAGCACAGATACGCAGTATTTT. This translates into CASSELLAGSTDTQYF.

This clonotype appeared a few times. The genes are TRBV7-8 and TRBJ1-4, with 7 bases that match TRBD1. The CDR3 consists of 18 residues. The germline V gene has CDR1 SGHVS and CDR2 FQNEAQ. The junction had 10 bases not matched to a gene; V was cut back by 2 bases and J by 1 base. This chain's CDR3 is CASSLPGERGQTNEKLFF. The CDR3 DNA follows: TGTGCCAGCAGCTTACCCGGAGAGAGGGGGCAAACTAATGAAAAACTGTTTTTT.

The sample holds many counts of this clonotype. This chain joins TRBV11-3 and TRBJ1-1, with unresolved D. Germline loops: CDR1 SGHNT, CDR2 YENEEA. The CDR3 is made up of 13 amino acids. Between the trimmed V and J ends, which lost 2 bases and 7 bases, there was a span of 11 bases. CDR3 sequence (DNA): TGTGCCAGCAGCTTAAACCAAAACGGTGAAGCTTTCTTT. It yields the protein CASSLNQNGEAFF.

V and J are TRBV5-1 and TRBJ2-2, with D possibly matching TRBD1 (5 bases). The CDR3 runs to 16 residues. Trimming took off 1 base at V and 0 bases at J, with 10 bases between the two ends. In germline, CDR1 is SGHRS, CDR2 YFSETQ. The CDR3 sequence: CASSLIPGPNTGELFF. The CDR3 DNA is TGCGCCAGCAGCTTGATCCCAGGGCCGAACACCGGGGAGCTGTTTTTT.

The table lists this clonotype with many counts. This chain connects TRBV7-2 to TRBJ2-7, with TRBD1 identical over 8 bases. Germline trimming cut 4 bases from V and 3 bases from J; bases unmatched to any gene: 5. The CDR3 contains 14 residues. Germline values: CDR1 SGHTA, CDR2 FQGNSA. The CDR3 region is CASSSGQAHYEQYF. CDR3 nucleotides: TGTGCCAGCAGCTCGGGACAGGCCCACTACGAGCAGTACTTC.

This clonotype was seen at least ten times. The rearrangement uses TRBV6-1 and TRBJ1-2; D may be TRBD1 (5 bases). Between the trimmed V and J ends, which lost 7 bases and 1 base, there was a span of 22 bases. Germline loops: CDR1 MNHNS, CDR2 SASEGT. The CDR3 is 17 amino acids. The CDR3 reads CASMKDIDSLNNYGYTF. CDR3 coding DNA: TGTGCCAGCATGAAGGATATCGACAGTCTAAATAACTATGGCTACACCTTC.

This clonotype was seen ten or more times. The chain combines TRBV12-3 or TRBV12-4 with TRBJ1-1; no clear D. V was trimmed by 7 bases and J by 1 base, leaving 10 bases between them. The CDR3 has 13 residues. This CDR3 is CASTTHTNTEAFF. CDR3 DNA: TGTGCCAGCACCACGCACACGAACACTGAAGCTTTCTTT.

This clonotype was seen once. The genes are TRBV4-3 and TRBJ2-7; possible D gene TRBD2, 5 bases. CDR3 length: 16 amino acids. Trimming stripped 1 base from V and 2 bases from J, with 15 bases between. Germline V lookup: CDR1 LGHNA, CDR2 YSLEER. The CDR3 DNA is TGCGCCAGCAGCCAAGGAGGGCACGGTGCGACCTACGAGCAGTACTTC. The encoded protein is CASSQGGHGATYEQYF.

As for this clonotype: A much larger clone sits a single nucleotide away, making a read error possible. V usage is TRBV7-9 and J usage is TRBJ2-5; 12 positions match TRBD2. The germline V gene encodes CDR1 SEHNR and CDR2 FQNEAQ (reference sequence). The junction had 2 bases not matched to a gene; V was cut back by 1 base and J by 5 bases. This CDR3 comprises 15 residues. CDR3 loop: CASSLGTSGIETQYF. Here the CDR3 DNA reads TGTGCCAGCAGCTTAGGGACTAGCGGGATCGAGACCCAGTACTTC.

The chain is built from TRBV14 and TRBJ2-2; D not resolved. The CDR3 length is 13 residues. Germline lookup yields CDR1 SGHDN and CDR2 FVKESK. CDR3 DNA sequence: TGTGCAGTCGGCCGAACGAACACCGGGGAGCTGTTTTTT. As protein: CAVGRTNTGELFF.

This chain uses TRBV9 with TRBJ2-2; D remains unclear. Germline V gives CDR1 SGDLS, CDR2 YYNGEE. V was pared by 4 bases and J by 7 bases, with 17 bases between. The CDR3 is 15 amino acids. In DNA form, the CDR3 reads TGTGCCAGCAGCCCTTCGGCCTCCTCGGGCGGGGAGCTGTTTTTT. Translation gives CASSPSASSGGELFF. Full variable domain (missing parts from reference TRBV9 and TRBJ2-2): DSGVTQTPKHLITATGQRVTLRCSPRSGDLSVYWYQQSLDQGLQFLIQYYNGEERAKGNILERFSAQQFPDLHSELNLSSLELGDSALYFCASSPSASSGGELFFGEGSRLTVL.

The chain carries TRBV30 and TRBJ2-7; D uncertain. The V end was cut by 0 bases, the J end by 0 bases, with 15 bases between. The CDR3 runs to 16 residues. Germline assignment: CDR1 GTSNPN and CDR2 SVGIG (reference sequence). As DNA, the CDR3 is TGTGCCTGGAGTGTCGGCCACCTGACACCCTCCTACGAGCAGTACTTC. Protein sequence: CAWSVGHLTPSYEQYF.

The V call is TRBV20-1, the J call TRBJ2-1; TRBD2 matches at 8 bases. V trimming: 6 bases; J trimming: 5 bases; junction bases outside the gene matches: 12. The CDR3 runs 15 residues. The V gene's germline CDR1 is DFQATT and CDR2 SNEGSKA (reference sequence). The CDR3 is CSAYGLAGSDNEQFF. As DNA, the CDR3 is TGCAGTGCCTACGGGCTAGCGGGTTCCGACAATGAGCAGTTCTTC.

The chain recombines TRBV7-9 with TRBJ2-5; D is possibly TRBD2 (5 bases). Germline CDR1 reads SEHNR; CDR2 reads FQNEAQ (reference sequence). The CDR3 totals 16 residues. Trimming removed 0 bases from V and 5 bases from J, with 16 bases in between. The CDR3 spells CASSLAGLLAGETQYF. As DNA, the CDR3 is TGTGCCAGCAGCTTAGCCGGTTTGCTAGCTGGGGAGACCCAGTACTTC.

About this clonotype: This may come from a read error, since a much larger clone is one base off. The V call is TRBV11-2, the J call TRBJ2-4; D might be TRBD1 or TRBD2, each matching 5 bases. The CDR3 is made up of 14 amino acids. Trimming removed 4 bases from V and 13 bases from J, with 20 bases in between. Germline CDR1 SGHAT, CDR2 FQNNGV. The chain's CDR3 is CASSSGALEGFQYF. The DNA for the CDR3 is TGTGCCAGCAGCTCCGGGGCGTTAGAGGGTTTCCAGTACTTC.

This clonotype was found many times. V is TRBV30 and J is TRBJ1-4; D is ambiguous. The CDR3 sequence is 12 residues long. The V gene's germline CDR1 is GTSNPN and CDR2 SVGIG (reference sequence). The V gene lost 8 bases and the J gene lost 8 bases, with 15 bases spanning the gap. Here the CDR3 reads CAVDEFGEKLFF. DNA for the CDR3: TGTGCCGTGGATGAGTTTGGCGAAAAACTGTTTTTT. The full variable domain, rest sourced from reference TRBV30 and TRBJ1-4, is SQTIHQWPATLVQPVGSPLSLECTVEGTSNPNLYWYRQAAGRGLQLLFYSVGIGQISSEVPQNLSASRPQDRQFILSSKKLLLSDSGFYLCAVDEFGEKLFFGSGTQLSVL.

This clonotype was seen more than once but under ten times. The rearrangement uses TRBV28 and TRBJ2-1; D is possibly TRBD2 (6 bases). The length of the CDR3 is 14 residues. V lost 9 bases to trimming and J lost 4 bases, with 16 bases between them. Per the germline V gene, CDR1 is MDHEN and CDR2 is SYDVKM. CDR3 coding DNA: TGTGCCAGTACCCGGGACTGGAGATACAATGAGCAGTTCTTC. Protein sequence: CASTRDWRYNEQFF. The entire variable domain, with the rest obtained from reference TRBV28 and TRBJ2-1, is as follows: DVKVTQSSRYLVKRTGEKVFLECVQDMDHENMFWYRQDPGLGLRLIYFSYDVKMKEKGDIPEGYSVSREKKERFSLILESASTNQTSMYLCASTRDWRYNEQFFGPGTRLTVL.

The chain has TRBV2 and TRBJ2-3, with D possibly being TRBD2 (5 bases). Per the germline V gene, CDR1 is SNHLY and CDR2 is FYNNEI. Trimming took off 4 bases at V and 5 bases at J, with 10 bases between the two ends. CDR3 length: 13 amino acids. CDR3: CASSVTRQDTQYF. The CDR3 coding sequence is TGTGCCAGCAGTGTTACTAGGCAAGATACGCAGTATTTT. Full variable domain (outside the CDR3, taken from reference TRBV2 and TRBJ2-3): EPEVTQTPSHQVTQMGQEVILRCVPISNHLYFYWYRQILGQKVEFLVSFYNNEISEKSEIFDDQFSVERPDGSNFTLKIRSTKLEDSAMYFCASSVTRQDTQYFGPGTRLTVL.

This clonotype turned up a few times. The gene calls are TRBV4-2 and TRBJ1-4; D gene uncertain. Germline loops: CDR1 LGHNA, CDR2 YNFKEQ. The V end was cut by 3 bases, the J end by 12 bases, with 20 bases between. The CDR3 is made up of 15 amino acids. Written as DNA, the CDR3 is TGTGCCAGCAGCCATCTTGGGAGTTCGTTTCGGGAACTGTTTTTT. Translation gives CASSHLGSSFRELFF.

This clonotype occurred a few times. The rearrangement uses TRBV7-2 and TRBJ2-7; a weak D match, TRBD1 (5 bases). The CDR3 length is 14 residues. Trimming removed 3 bases from V and 0 bases from J, with 9 bases in between. Looked up from germline, CDR1 is SGHTA and CDR2 is FQGNSA. DNA for the CDR3: TGTGCCAGCAGCTTTTCCAGGGACTCCTACGAGCAGTACTTC. It yields the protein CASSFSRDSYEQYF.

For this clonotype: A junction end diverges from the germline sequence, so it may reflect a read error. The chain links TRBV11-2 to TRBJ1-6, with a possible D match to TRBD1 (6 bases). The CDR3 spans 16 residues. The V gene's germline CDR1 is SGHAT and CDR2 FQNNGV. The CDR3 DNA follows: TGTGCCAGCGGCTTAGTCCCGGCAGGGGAGGGCTCACCCCTCCACTTT. This codes for CASGLVPAGEGSPLHF. The full variable domain, rest sourced from reference TRBV11-2 and TRBJ1-6, is EAGVAQSPRYKIIEKRQSVAFWCNPISGHATLYWYQQILGQGPKLLIQFQNNGVVDDSQLPKDRFSAERLKGVDSTLKIQPAKLEDSAVYLCASGLVPAGEGSPLHFGNGTRLTVT.

The sample holds a few counts of this clonotype. This chain uses TRBV28 with TRBJ2-1; 8 bases are a match to TRBD2. The V gene's germline CDR1 is MDHEN and CDR2 SYDVKM. Unmatched junction bases numbered 13, after V lost 7 bases and J lost 2 bases. The CDR3 consists of 17 residues. The CDR3 is CASTSWGAGDPYNEQFF. The DNA of the CDR3 is TGTGCCAGCACCTCCTGGGGAGCGGGAGACCCCTACAATGAGCAGTTCTTC.

This clonotype occurred many times. The CDR3 reads CASSLQRLNTEAFF. CDR3 nucleotides: TGTGCCAGCAGTTTACAGCGGCTTAACACTGAAGCTTTCTTT. The rearrangement uses TRBV28 and TRBJ1-1; D call uncertain. This CDR3 has 14 residues. The V end was cut by 2 bases, the J end by 2 bases, with 9 bases between. CDR1 is MDHEN and CDR2 is SYDVKM in the germline V gene.